The 28 T cell receptor beta chains presented below share a single source sample, sequenced in a study of blood T cell repertoires in COVID-19. Assay used: immunoSEQ multiplex PCR; TCRdb lists only in-frame clones, some missing. The sample shows about 180,000 clones, 75% to 90% of them seen only once. The sequencing sample was made of peripheral blood. The origin of the receptors is a man in his sixties with acute or convalescent COVID-19.

In its sample, this clone was seen a few times. The gene calls are TRBV9 and TRBJ1-2; 7 bases are a match to TRBD1. Germline V lookup: CDR1 SGDLS, CDR2 YYNGEE. This CDR3 region has 14 residues. V gave up 3 bases and J gave up 6 bases; unmatched junction bases: 8. This CDR3 reads CASSARDRFDGYTF. Written as DNA, the CDR3 is TGTGCCAGCAGCGCCCGGGACAGATTTGATGGCTACACCTTC.

J is TRBJ1-5 and V is TRBV9; 7 positions agree with TRBD1. Germline V CDR1 and CDR2: SGDLS, YYNGEE. This CDR3 has 13 residues. V was clipped by 0 bases and J by 8 bases; unmatched bases: 2. The CDR3 nucleotides read TGTGCCAGCAGCGTAGAAGGGACAGAGCCCCAGCATTTT. This sequence encodes CASSVEGTEPQHF.

This clone came up once. The chain combines TRBV7-9 with TRBJ2-3; D is uncertain. The length of the CDR3 is 13 residues. Per the germline V gene, CDR1 is SEHNR and CDR2 is FQNEAQ (reference sequence). V gave up 6 bases and J gave up 4 bases, with 11 bases separating them. The CDR3 reads CASRQDSADTQYF. For the CDR3, the DNA is TGTGCCAGCAGGCAAGATTCAGCAGATACGCAGTATTTT.

The chain employs TRBV7-9 and TRBJ2-3; 7 nucleotides agree with TRBD2. Trimming removed 1 base from V and 3 bases from J; junction bases left unmatched: 16. Germline V gene lookup returns CDR1 SEHNR and CDR2 FQNEAQ (reference sequence). The CDR3 consists of 19 residues. The CDR3 bases are TGTGCCAGCAGCTTAGGCGGCGGGAGCCTTGTATTGCGGACAGATACGCAGTATTTT. Amino acids: CASSLGGGSLVLRTDTQYF.

This chain connects TRBV19 to TRBJ2-7; tentatively, D is TRBD1 (6 bases). V gave up 8 bases and J gave up 5 bases, with 16 bases separating them. Germline CDR1 LNHDA, CDR2 SQIVND (reference sequence). CDR3 size: 13 residues. The CDR3 loop reads CASSRQVTHEQYF. The CDR3 nucleotides read TGTGCCAGTTCCCGACAGGTTACCCACGAGCAGTACTTC.

The V gene is TRBV7-3, the J gene TRBJ2-5, with D possibly TRBD1 on 5 matching bases. The CDR3 runs to 14 residues. V was clipped by 2 bases and J by 2 bases, with 9 bases between them. Germline assignment: CDR1 SGHTA and CDR2 FQGTGA. The CDR3 DNA reads as TGTGCCAGCAGCTTAGGGGCCCAACAAGAGACCCAGTACTTC. This encodes CASSLGAQQETQYF.

This clone was picked up a small number of times. This sequence joins TRBV27 and TRBJ1-5; TRBD1 matches 7 bases. The CDR3 consists of 14 residues. Germline values: CDR1 MNHEY, CDR2 SMNVEV (reference sequence). The junction had 5 bases not matched to a gene; V was cut back by 2 bases and J by 7 bases. CDR3 DNA: TGTGCCAGCAGTTTAACGACAGGGAACCAGCCCCAGCATTTT. It specifies CASSLTTGNQPQHF.

The chain employs TRBV4-2 and TRBJ1-3, with a weak D call TRBD1 (6 bases). The CDR3 sequence is 15 residues long. Germline V gene lookup returns CDR1 LGHNA and CDR2 YNFKEQ. The germline V and J ends were trimmed by 4 bases and 0 bases, with 10 bases remaining between them. In nucleotides, the CDR3 is TGTGCCAGCAGCCGAGGACAGCCCTCTGGAAACACCATATATTTT. Translated: CASSRGQPSGNTIYF.

The gene calls are TRBV7-3 and TRBJ2-2; D unresolved. There are 15 residues in the CDR3. CDR1 is SGHTA, CDR2 FQGTGA, per germline. V lost 0 bases and J lost 1, with 6 bases in between. In DNA form, the CDR3 reads TGTGCCAGCAGCTTAACTGGCGGGAACACCGGGGAGCTGTTTTTT. It encodes CASSLTGGNTGELFF.

The rearrangement joins TRBV5-4 to TRBJ2-5, with TRBD1 matching over 9 bases. Per germline, CDR1 SGHNT and CDR2 YYREEE (reference sequence). The J segment lost 2 bases and the V segment lost 0 bases, leaving 11 bases of the junction unmatched. CDR3 size: 18 residues. CDR3 amino acids: CASSLVPGQGLVQETQYF. In nucleotides, the CDR3 is TGTGCCAGCAGCTTGGTGCCTGGACAGGGGCTGGTACAAGAGACCCAGTACTTC.

The chain couples TRBV6-5 to TRBJ2-7; TRBD1 aligns across 7 bases. Germline V gives CDR1 MNHEY, CDR2 SVGAGI. The CDR3 is 13 amino acids. V shed 10 bases, J shed 0 bases, and the junction held 6 bases outside the gene matches. CDR3 region: CATKTGISYEQYF. The CDR3 DNA follows: TGTGCCACAAAGACAGGGATCTCCTACGAGCAGTACTTC.

The gene calls are TRBV7-9 and TRBJ2-7, with 9 bases aligning to TRBD1. The J segment lost 6 bases and the V segment lost 5 bases, leaving 8 bases of the junction unmatched. Germline-derived CDR1 and CDR2 are SEHNR and FQNEAQ (reference sequence). The CDR3 spans 14 residues. Here the CDR3 DNA reads TGTGCCAGCAGCACCGGGACAGGGAGAACCGAGCAGTACTTC. It is translated as CASSTGTGRTEQYF.

This clone was counted only a few times. The chain joins TRBV6-4 to TRBJ1-6; D unclear. This CDR3 region has 14 residues. With 2 bases removed from V and 7 bases from J, the gap between germline ends came to 9 bases. From germline, CDR1 is MRHNA and CDR2 SNTAGT. The CDR3, as DNA: TGTGCCAGCAGTGACGGAGTCGGAAATTCACCCCTCCACTTT. Translation gives CASSDGVGNSPLHF.

The chain uses TRBV28 and TRBJ2-7, with TRBD1 matching over 7 bases. Germline V gives CDR1 MDHEN, CDR2 SYDVKM. V was pared by 7 bases and J by 4 bases, with 7 bases of the junction left unmatched. The CDR3 runs to 13 residues. The CDR3 sequence is CASKGGGHYEQYF. The CDR3 DNA follows: TGTGCCAGCAAAGGGGGCGGGCATTACGAGCAGTACTTC.

This chain links TRBV5-1 with TRBJ2-3; 8 bases map to TRBD2. Trimming cost V 3 bases and J 0 bases; bases outside gene matches: 3. The germline V gene has CDR1 SGHRS and CDR2 YFSETQ. The CDR3 has 15 amino acids. The CDR3 spells CASSSLAVSTDTQYF. The DNA for the CDR3 is TGCGCCAGCAGCTCACTAGCGGTTAGCACAGATACGCAGTATTTT.

The rearrangement links TRBV28 to TRBJ2-2; 7 bases fit TRBD2. Germline V gene sequence: CDR1 MDHEN, CDR2 SYDVKM. J was trimmed by 7 bases and V by 6 bases; bases with no gene match: 23. CDR3 length: 19 residues. Here the CDR3 reads CASRRGRRAGEEYSGELFF. For the CDR3, the DNA is TGTGCCAGCAGGCGGGGAAGGAGGGCGGGAGAGGAGTACAGCGGGGAGCTGTTTTTT.

This clone was seen only a few times. V and J are TRBV7-3 and TRBJ2-3; 7 bases are shared with TRBD2. The germline CDR1 and CDR2 sequences are SGHTA and FQGTGA. This CDR3 contains 15 residues. V trimming: 3 bases; J trimming: 3 bases; junction bases outside the gene matches: 6. CDR3 DNA: TGTGCCAGCAGCTTCCGGCTAGCGGAGACAGATACGCAGTATTTT. It is translated as CASSFRLAETDTQYF. Filled out from reference TRBV7-3 and TRBJ2-3, the complete variable domain reads GAGVSQTPSNKVTEKGKYVELRCDPISGHTALYWYRQSLGQGPEFLIYFQGTGAADDSGLPNDRFFAVRPEGSVSTLKIQRTERGDSAVYLCASSFRLAETDTQYFGPGTRLTVL.

This rearrangement joins TRBV12-3 or TRBV12-4 to TRBJ1-1, with D unclear. V shed 6 bases and J shed 1 base, with 6 bases lying between them. The CDR3 spans 12 residues. DNA for the CDR3: TGTGCCAGCAGCCCTAAGAACACTGAAGCTTTCTTT. It codes for CASSPKNTEAFF.

J is TRBJ2-1 and V is TRBV5-1; 9 bases are shared with TRBD2. Germline V gene lookup returns CDR1 SGHRS and CDR2 YFSETQ. V trimming: 0 bases; J trimming: 7 bases; junction bases outside the gene matches: 5. This CDR3 has 15 amino acids. The CDR3 is CASSLGGGRVNEQFF. The CDR3 nucleotides read TGCGCCAGCAGCTTGGGCGGCGGGAGGGTAAATGAGCAGTTCTTC.

The rearrangement uses TRBV28 and TRBJ1-4; D gene unclear. The V and J ends lost 1 base and 8 bases respectively, with 17 bases between them. CDR3 length equals 16 residues. CDR1 is MDHEN, CDR2 SYDVKM, per germline. The CDR3 loop is CASSLLAPTFGEKLFF. The DNA of the CDR3 is TGTGCCAGCAGTTTATTAGCTCCCACATTTGGGGAAAAACTGTTTTTT.

The chain uses TRBV10-3 and TRBJ2-7; TRBD2 matches 12 bases. The germline gives CDR1 ENHRY, CDR2 SYGVKD. This CDR3 has 14 amino acids. Losses at the gene ends were 3 bases for V and 6 bases for J; bases not matched to a gene: 3. CDR3 nucleotide sequence: TGTGCCATCAGTGACGGACTAGCGGGATTCGAGCAGTACTTC. This sequence encodes CAISDGLAGFEQYF.

The genes are TRBV7-8 and TRBJ2-7, with TRBD2 matching over 15 bases. CDR1 and CDR2 from the germline V gene are SGHVS and FQNEAQ. Trimming at V came to 5 bases and at J to 0 bases, leaving 14 bases not matched to a gene. There are 20 residues in the CDR3. The CDR3 nucleotides are TGTGCCAGCAGCGCTAGACTCGGGACTAGCGGGAGGACTACCTCCTACGAGCAGTACTTC. The encoded protein is CASSARLGTSGRTTSYEQYF.

This clone was counted once. The chain carries TRBV19 and TRBJ2-7; tentatively, D is TRBD2 (6 bases). Trimming took 3 bases from V and 4 from J, leaving 16 bases between them. CDR3 size: 15 residues. Germline V gives CDR1 LNHDA, CDR2 SQIVND (reference sequence). The CDR3 loop is CASSMLPGGRYEQYF. For the CDR3, the DNA is TGTGCCAGTAGTATGCTGCCTGGGGGGAGATACGAGCAGTACTTC.

This chain connects TRBV5-6 to TRBJ1-2; D call uncertain. Trimming removed 4 bases at V and 2 bases at J, with 12 bases between. Germline CDR1 SGHDT, CDR2 YYEEEE. The CDR3 spans 14 residues. As DNA, the CDR3 is TGTGCCAGCAGCCTAAGAGGACTCAACTATGGCTACACCTTC. Translation: CASSLRGLNYGYTF.

V is TRBV28 and J is TRBJ2-7; weak D call: TRBD1 (5 bases). The CDR3 runs to 18 residues. Germline lookup yields CDR1 MDHEN and CDR2 SYDVKM. V was clipped by 6 bases and J by 0 bases, with 24 bases between them. The CDR3 reads CASSIRPVLRGASYEQYF. CDR3 sequence (DNA): TGTGCCAGCAGCATCAGACCCGTCCTCCGTGGGGCCTCCTACGAGCAGTACTTC.

This sequence joins TRBV5-6 and TRBJ2-3; D may be TRBD2 (6 bases). Germline-derived CDR1 and CDR2 are SGHDT and YYEEEE. V gave up 1 base and J gave up 3 bases, with 12 bases separating them. This CDR3 is built from 15 residues. CDR3: CASSLRSGRTDTQYF. CDR3 in DNA: TGTGCCAGCAGCTTGAGGTCCGGGAGAACAGATACGCAGTATTTT.

The genes are TRBV11-3 and TRBJ2-1, with 8 bases identical to TRBD2. This CDR3 is 13 amino acids long. Germline assignment: CDR1 SGHNT and CDR2 YENEEA. The V gene end was trimmed by 5 bases and the J gene end by 4 bases; junction bases not matched to a gene: 1. CDR3 coding DNA: TGTGCCAGCAGCCGCGGGAGGTACAATGAGCAGTTCTTC. Amino acid sequence: CASSRGRYNEQFF.

The chain recombines TRBV23-1 with TRBJ2-7; 12 bases line up with TRBD2. TRBV23-1 is labeled an ORF, and its function is uncertain. The CDR3 spans 15 residues. J gave up 4 bases and V 4 bases, and 5 bases lay outside the gene matches. For the CDR3, the DNA is TGCGCCAGCAGTCGACTAGCGGGAGACATGTACGAGCAGTACTTC. Encoded protein: CASSRLAGDMYEQYF.